This entry concerns a single TCR beta chain. Its antigen is not known. This record belongs to a study of cytomegalovirus exposure and HLA in healthy donors. Study-level results: The investigators catalogued 150 or so TCR beta chains as cytomegalovirus-associated.

With 60 Vbeta and 13 Jbeta primers, the PCR was carried out. The assay was immunoSEQ multiplex PCR, and TCRdb's table has in-frame clones only and misses some. The sample consists of about 180,000 clones, 77% of them appearing once. CDR3 length: 14 residues. V was trimmed by 7 bases and J by 1 base, leaving 11 bases between them. Germline CDR1 is SGDLS and CDR2 is YYNGEE. The source of this sequence is a man younger than 35 in good health and CMV-seronegative. The sequenced sample consisted of PBMCs. The chain has TRBV9 and TRBJ2-2, with unresolved D. CDR3 bases: TGTGCCAGCGATCGACTGGGGAACACCGGGGAGCTGTTTTTT. Translating gives CASDRLGNTGELFF.